This TCR beta chain appears in the sequencing data of a study of PD-1 blockade in classical Hodgkin lymphoma. Time point denoted: cycle 4 day 1 (C4D1), after less than seven weeks of nivolumab. Patients all relapsed after autologous stem cell transplantation, and there was variation in brentuximab vedotin exposure. Out of thawed PBMCs, magnetic negative selection purified CD4+ T cells. CDR3 size: 15 residues. Germline CDR1 reads SGHNT; CDR2 reads YENEEA. The V end was cut by 1 base, the J end by 3 bases, with 13 bases between. The protocol was immunoSEQ multiplex PCR, while the TCRdb copy is restricted to in-frame clones and leaves out a portion. This table has more than 15,000 clones, around 78% appearing once.

The chain uses TRBV11-3 and TRBJ2-7; D unresolved. This receptor was identified in a human donor with classical Hodgkin lymphoma. Sequencing was performed on CD4+ T cells from blood, taken before the fourth cycle of nivolumab. The CDR3 sequence is CASSLVAGLFYEQYF. The DNA of the CDR3 is TGTGCCAGCAGCTTAGTGGCAGGCCTCTTCTACGAGCAGTACTTC.